Listed below are T cell receptor beta chains from one sample, sequenced in a study of shared clonotypes between healthy human individuals. The method was immunoSEQ multiplex PCR; TCRdb's version includes in-frame clones alone and lacks a portion of them. The table lists more than 2 million clones, around 93% of them singletons. The source material was naive CD8+ T cells from PBMCs. The receptor set was obtained from a man aged 18-30 years in good health. Some clones in this sample may be carry-over from other donors' samples. Each CDR3 is given with its conserved first and last residue. D genes are given only for firm matches. Clone size appears in some rows only: once, few, many, or a class for an expanded clone.

J gene	D gene	clone size	V gene	CDR3 DNA	CDR3 protein
TRBJ2-7	NA	NA	TRBV14	TGTGCCAGCAGCCAAGAGGGTGGGAGGTACGAGCAGTACTTC	CASSQEGGRYEQYF
TRBJ2-7	NA	NA	TRBV18	TGTGCCAGCTCACCGGAGCAAAGGTGGAATGGCTACGAGCAGTACTTC	CASSPEQRWNGYEQYF
TRBJ2-3	TRBD2	NA	TRBV5-6	TGTGCCAGCAGCGATGAACTAGCGGGAGGTTTAGATACGCAGTATTTT	CASSDELAGGLDTQYF
TRBJ2-1	NA	NA	TRBV10-3	TGTGCCATCTCCGCTCGGGCGGGTACCTACAATGAGCAGTTCTTC	CAISARAGTYNEQFF
TRBJ2-3	NA	NA	TRBV28	TGTGCCAGCAGTTTAGTCAGGACAGAGCAGTATTTT	CASSLVRTEQYF
TRBJ2-5	TRBD2	NA	TRBV28	TGTGCCAGCAGTCACGGGGGGGTAGCGGGGAAGGAAGAGACCCAGTACTTC	CASSHGGVAGKEETQYF
TRBJ2-2	NA	NA	TRBV10-3	TGTGCCATCGGGGGCACCGGGGAGCTGTTTTTT	CAIGGTGELFF
TRBJ2-3	NA	few	TRBV9	TGTGCCAGCAGCACAAGGGGCTTGGGGACAGATACGCAGTATTTT	CASSTRGLGTDTQYF
TRBJ2-1	NA	NA	TRBV4-2	TGTGCCAGCAGCCATCCGGGATCCTATTACAATGAGCAGTTCTTC	CASSHPGSYYNEQFF
TRBJ2-7	NA	NA	TRBV30	TGTGCCTGGAGACTGACAGGGAGGTCCTACGAGCAGTACTTC	CAWRLTGRSYEQYF
TRBJ2-1	NA	NA	TRBV7-3	TGTGCCAGCAGCCAGGAACCTTTAAGACTACCATACAATGAGCAGTTCTTC	CASSQEPLRLPYNEQFF